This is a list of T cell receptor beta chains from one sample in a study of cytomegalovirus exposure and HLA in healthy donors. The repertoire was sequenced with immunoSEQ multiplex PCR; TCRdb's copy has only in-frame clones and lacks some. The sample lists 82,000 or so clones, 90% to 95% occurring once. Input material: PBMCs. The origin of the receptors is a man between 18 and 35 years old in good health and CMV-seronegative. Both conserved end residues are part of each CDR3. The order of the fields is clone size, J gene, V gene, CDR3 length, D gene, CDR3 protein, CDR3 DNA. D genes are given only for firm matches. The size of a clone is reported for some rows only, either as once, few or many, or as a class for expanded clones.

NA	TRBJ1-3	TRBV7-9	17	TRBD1	CASSLGGDRGAGNTIYF	TGTGCCAGCAGCTTAGGTGGGGACAGGGGCGCTGGAAACACCATATATTTT
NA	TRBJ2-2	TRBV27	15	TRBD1	CASSPDRGMAGELFF	TGTGCCAGCAGTCCGGACAGGGGGATGGCCGGGGAGCTGTTTTTT
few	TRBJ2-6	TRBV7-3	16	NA	CASSPWTGAGANVLTF	TGTGCCAGCAGCCCCTGGACTGGAGCTGGGGCCAACGTCCTGACTTTC
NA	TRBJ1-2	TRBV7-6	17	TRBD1	CASSTRWRGHSNYGYTF	TGTGCCAGCAGCACCCGATGGAGGGGGCATTCTAACTATGGCTACACCTTC
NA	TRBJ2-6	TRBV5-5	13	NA	CASSEPGANVLTF	TGTGCCAGCAGTGAGCCTGGGGCCAACGTCCTGACTTTC
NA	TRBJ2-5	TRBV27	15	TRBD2	CASSSRRAGEETQYF	TGTGCCAGCAGTTCTAGGAGGGCGGGAGAGGAGACCCAGTACTTC
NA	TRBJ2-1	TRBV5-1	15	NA	CASSLAGTASNEQFF	TGCGCCAGCAGCTTGGCCGGGACTGCCTCCAATGAGCAGTTCTTC
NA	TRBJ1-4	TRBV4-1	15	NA	CASMTPGATNEKLFF	TGCGCCAGCATGACACCGGGGGCAACTAATGAAAAACTGTTTTTT
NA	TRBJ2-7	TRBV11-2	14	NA	CASSSHVRAGEQYF	TGTGCCAGCAGCTCCCATGTCAGGGCGGGGGAGCAGTACTTC
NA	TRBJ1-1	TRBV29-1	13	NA	CSVAPLGGTEAFF	TGCAGCGTTGCCCCTTTGGGGGGCACTGAAGCTTTCTTT
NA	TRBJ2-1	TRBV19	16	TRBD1	CASSAGQGVVGNEQFF	TGTGCCAGTAGTGCCGGACAGGGGGTTGTAGGCAATGAGCAGTTCTTC
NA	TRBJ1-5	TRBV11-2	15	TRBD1	CASSLNQGDGQPQHF	TGTGCCAGCAGCTTAAACCAGGGGGACGGTCAGCCCCAGCATTTT
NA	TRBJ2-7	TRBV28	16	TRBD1	CASSLMDRGSSYEQYF	TGTGCCAGCAGTTTAATGGACAGGGGGAGCAGCTACGAGCAGTACTTC
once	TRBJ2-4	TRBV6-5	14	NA	CASSYRNSKNIQYF	TGTGCCAGCAGTTACAGGAACAGCAAAAACATTCAGTACTTC
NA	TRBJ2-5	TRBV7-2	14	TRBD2	CASSRSGTGETQYF	TGTGCCAGCAGCCGTAGCGGGACGGGGGAGACCCAGTACTTC
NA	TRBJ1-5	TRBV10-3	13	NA	CALSQDPNQPQHF	TGTGCCCTTTCACAGGACCCCAATCAGCCCCAGCATTTT
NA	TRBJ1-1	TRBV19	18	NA	CASSIPLPSGALNTEAFF	TGTGCCAGTAGTATACCCCTCCCCTCAGGGGCACTGAACACTGAAGCTTTCTTT
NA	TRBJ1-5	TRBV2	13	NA	CASSRGGGQPQHF	TGTGCCAGCAGTAGGGGAGGGGGACAGCCCCAGCATTTT
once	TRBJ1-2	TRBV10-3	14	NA	CAIRLGGYGYGYTF	TGTGCCATCAGACTTGGCGGGTATGGCTATGGCTACACCTTC
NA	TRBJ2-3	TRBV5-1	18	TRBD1	CASSLDRVPFGDIDTQYF	TGCGCCAGCAGCCTCGACAGGGTTCCGTTCGGGGACATAGATACGCAGTATTTT
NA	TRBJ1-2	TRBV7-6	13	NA	CASSLSQDSSYTF	TGTGCCAGCAGCTTAAGCCAGGATTCAAGCTACACCTTC
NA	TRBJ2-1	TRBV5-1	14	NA	CASSGMGPYNEQFF	TGCGCCAGCAGCGGCATGGGCCCATACAATGAGCAGTTCTTC
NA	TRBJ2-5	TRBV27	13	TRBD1	CASSAGTGVNQYF	TGTGCCAGCAGCGCCGGGACAGGGGTAAACCAGTACTTC
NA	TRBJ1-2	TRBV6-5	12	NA	CASSTDTYGYTF	TGTGCCAGCAGTACCGACACCTATGGCTACACCTTC
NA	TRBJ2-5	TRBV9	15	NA	CASSVETGVWETQYF	TGTGCCAGCAGCGTAGAGACGGGAGTCTGGGAGACCCAGTACTTC
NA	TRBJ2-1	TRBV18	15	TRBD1	CASSDPGQGSNEQFF	TGTGCCAGCTCCGACCCGGGACAGGGGTCGAATGAGCAGTTCTTC
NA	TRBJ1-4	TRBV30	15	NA	CAWSRTGLMTEKLFF	TGTGCCTGGAGTAGAACAGGGCTAATGACTGAAAAACTGTTTTTT